The 28 T cell receptor beta chains given below trace back to one sample, sequenced in a study of cytomegalovirus exposure and HLA in healthy donors. Measured with immunoSEQ multiplex PCR; TCRdb has only the in-frame clones, and not every one. The sample holds 330,000 or so clones, 75% to 90% seen once. Sequencing input: PBMCs. The receptors come from a woman aged 18-30 years in good health and CMV-seronegative.

V is TRBV29-1 and J is TRBJ2-5; D may be TRBD1 (6 bases). Germline loops: CDR1 SQVTM, CDR2 ANQGSEA. The CDR3 is 13 residues long. The germline V and J ends were trimmed by 6 bases and 1 base, with 12 bases remaining between them. The CDR3 reads CSVAGTTQETQYF. The CDR3 DNA is TGCAGCGTCGCCGGGACAACCCAAGAGACCCAGTACTTC.

This sequence joins TRBV4-1 and TRBJ2-7; D might be TRBD2 (5 bases). Per the germline V gene, CDR1 is MGHRA and CDR2 is YSYEKL. With 1 base removed from V and 7 bases from J, the gap between germline ends came to 17 bases. The CDR3 has 15 residues. The DNA for the CDR3 is TGCGCCAGCAGCCAAGCTATCGGGGAGATCACGGAGCAGTACTTC. Translated, it gives CASSQAIGEITEQYF.

The chain has TRBV29-1 and TRBJ2-3; possible D gene TRBD2, 6 bases. Looked up from germline, CDR1 is SQVTM and CDR2 is ANQGSEA. This CDR3 spans 12 amino acids. Trimming shortened V by 8 bases and J by 0 bases, and 9 bases separated the two germline ends. This chain's CDR3 is CSPGTSTDTQYF. CDR3 bases: TGCAGCCCGGGGACTAGCACAGATACGCAGTATTTT.

The rearrangement links TRBV9 to TRBJ2-2; D is unclear. Trimming left V 0 bases short and J 0 bases short, with 9 bases between. From germline, CDR1 is SGDLS and CDR2 YYNGEE. CDR3 length: 16 amino acids. The CDR3 DNA sequence: TGTGCCAGCAGCGTAGGGAGTCGGTCGAACACCGGGGAGCTGTTTTTT. This encodes CASSVGSRSNTGELFF. The full variable domain, completed using reference TRBV9 and TRBJ2-2, is DSGVTQTPKHLITATGQRVTLRCSPRSGDLSVYWYQQSLDQGLQFLIQYYNGEERAKGNILERFSAQQFPDLHSELNLSSLELGDSALYFCASSVGSRSNTGELFFGEGSRLTVL.

The rearrangement joins TRBV4-2 to TRBJ2-3, with 15 bases aligning to TRBD2. V lost 4 bases, J lost 5 bases, and 7 bases stayed unmatched. This CDR3 is 17 amino acids long. Germline V gene sequence: CDR1 LGHNA, CDR2 YNFKEQ. The CDR3 here is CASSPRGLAGGIDTQYF. For the CDR3, the DNA is TGTGCCAGCAGCCCTAGGGGACTAGCGGGAGGCATAGATACGCAGTATTTT.

The rearrangement joins TRBV5-1 to TRBJ2-7; D is possibly TRBD1 (6 bases). The germline CDR1 and CDR2 sequences are SGHRS and YFSETQ. V was pared by 1 base and J by 4 bases, with 12 bases between. This CDR3 comprises 14 residues. The CDR3 region has the DNA TGCGCCAGCAGCTTGAACAGGGACCATTACGAGCAGTACTTC. Protein sequence: CASSLNRDHYEQYF.

This clone has just a few counts. V gene TRBV28 combines with J gene TRBJ1-2, with no clear D. V shed 8 bases and J shed 4 bases, with 11 bases lying between them. This CDR3 has 12 residues. Germline CDR1 is MDHEN and CDR2 is SYDVKM. In nucleotides, the CDR3 is TGTGCCAGCGGAGGGCGGATCTATGGCTACACCTTC. It codes for CASGGRIYGYTF.

As DNA, the CDR3 is TGTGCCAGCAGGCATCCGGGACTCCGGGAGAATGAGCAGTTCTTC. Protein: CASRHPGLRENEQFF. V gene TRBV2 combines with J gene TRBJ2-1, with D maybe TRBD2 (6 bases). V was cut by 6 bases and J by 7 bases, with 19 bases left in between. This CDR3 region has 15 residues. The germline CDR1 and CDR2 sequences are SNHLY and FYNNEI.

The chain carries TRBV7-2 and TRBJ2-5; no definite D call. The CDR3 has 14 residues. Germline CDR1 reads SGHTA; CDR2 reads FQGNSA. V shed 3 bases and J shed 1 base, with 9 bases lying between them. The CDR3 protein is CASSFITAQETQYF. The CDR3 region has the DNA TGTGCCAGCAGCTTCATCACAGCCCAAGAGACCCAGTACTTC.

The rearrangement uses TRBV2 and TRBJ2-7; a weak D match, TRBD2 (5 bases). This CDR3 spans 17 amino acids. V was pared by 3 bases and J by 0 bases, with 18 bases between. CDR1 is SNHLY and CDR2 is FYNNEI in the germline V gene. In DNA form, the CDR3 reads TGTGCCAGCAGTGAGTTGGGAGAGGTGGCAAGCTCCTACGAGCAGTACTTC. Its translation: CASSELGEVASSYEQYF.

The CDR3: CASSFEENQPQHF. The CDR3 nucleotides read TGTGCCAGCAGCTTCGAGGAAAATCAGCCCCAGCATTTT. This rearrangement joins TRBV7-2 to TRBJ1-5; D remains ambiguous. V was shortened by 3 bases and J by 4 bases, with 7 bases between the two germline ends. The CDR3 runs 13 residues. Germline V CDR1 and CDR2: SGHTA, FQGNSA.

The V gene is TRBV5-1, the J gene TRBJ2-2; D gene uncertain. Trimming stripped 4 bases from V and 9 bases from J, with 13 bases between. Germline values: CDR1 SGHRS, CDR2 YFSETQ. This CDR3 region has 13 residues. This CDR3 is CASSPTASRELFF. The CDR3 bases are TGCGCCAGCAGCCCCACTGCGTCCCGGGAGCTGTTTTTT.

This clone was recorded only once. This chain uses TRBV7-9 with TRBJ2-3; D is perhaps TRBD2 (5 bases). Germline lookup yields CDR1 SEHNR and CDR2 FQNEAQ (reference sequence). The V gene lost 1 base and the J gene lost 0 bases, with 14 bases spanning the gap. The CDR3 runs 17 residues. In DNA form, the CDR3 reads TGTGCCAGCAGCTTAGGGGTAGCGCGCTCTAGCACAGATACGCAGTATTTT. It encodes CASSLGVARSSTDTQYF.

CDR3 nucleotides: TGTGCCATCAGCCTTAGCGGGAGGAGCACAGATACGCAGTATTTT. Protein product: CAISLSGRSTDTQYF. The rearrangement links TRBV10-3 to TRBJ2-3; 10 bases line up with TRBD2. The CDR3 spans 15 residues. The germline gives CDR1 ENHRY, CDR2 SYGVKD. V shed 6 bases and J 0 bases; nucleotides not matched to a gene: 3.

Notes on this clone: The same CDR3 also results from other DNA sequences found in this sample. The genes are TRBV9 and TRBJ2-7, with no clear D. CDR1 and CDR2 from the germline V gene are SGDLS and YYNGEE. V lost 0 bases and J 0 bases, leaving 7 bases between the germline ends. The CDR3 is 14 amino acids. The CDR3 bases are TGTGCCAGCAGCGTAGGAGGTAGCTCCTACGAGCAGTACTTC. Translating gives CASSVGGSSYEQYF.

This clone was picked up one time. The rearrangement links TRBV27 to TRBJ2-1; TRBD2 aligns across 11 bases. The germline V gene has CDR1 MNHEY and CDR2 SMNVEV (reference sequence). V trimming: 7 bases; J trimming: 5 bases; junction bases outside the gene matches: 7. CDR3 length: 15 residues. The DNA for the CDR3 is TGTGCCAGCACCCCGACTAGCGGGGTTGACAATGAGCAGTTCTTC. Amino acids: CASTPTSGVDNEQFF.

The rearrangement links TRBV9 to TRBJ2-1; TRBD2 agrees at 11 bases. This CDR3 has 17 amino acids. Germline V gene data show CDR1 as SGDLS and CDR2 as YYNGEE. Unmatched junction bases numbered 6, after V lost 3 bases and J lost 1 base. The chain's CDR3 is CASSGARLAGSYNEQFF. The CDR3 DNA follows: TGTGCCAGCAGCGGAGCGAGACTAGCGGGATCCTACAATGAGCAGTTCTTC.

V gene TRBV7-2 combines with J gene TRBJ2-3; the match to TRBD2 covers 11 bases. This CDR3 spans 16 amino acids. CDR1 SGHTA and CDR2 FQGNSA come from the germline V gene. Germline trimming cut 4 bases from V and 1 base from J; bases unmatched to any gene: 4. The CDR3 DNA reads as TGTGCCAGCAGCTACACTAGCGGGAGAGGCACAGATACGCAGTATTTT. Translating it yields CASSYTSGRGTDTQYF.

As DNA, the CDR3 is TGCGCCAGCAGCTCCGGACTAGCCATCCAAACAGGGGAGACCCAGTACTTC. Translation gives CASSSGLAIQTGETQYF. The chain links TRBV5-1 to TRBJ2-5; 8 bases are shared with TRBD2. Germline loops: CDR1 SGHRS, CDR2 YFSETQ. J lost 5 bases, V lost 3 bases, and 15 bases had no gene match. CDR3 size: 17 residues.

The chain combines TRBV7-9 with TRBJ2-4; TRBD2 agrees at 9 bases. CDR3 length: 14 amino acids. Germline values: CDR1 SEHNR, CDR2 FQNEAQ (reference sequence). V gave up 1 base and J gave up 15 bases; unmatched junction bases: 10. In nucleotides, the CDR3 is TGTGCCAGCAGCTTAGGGATAGCGGGAGCTTATGCGTACTTC. This encodes CASSLGIAGAYAYF.

V and J are TRBV4-1 and TRBJ2-5, with 7 nucleotides matching TRBD1. V was clipped by 3 bases and J by 4 bases; unmatched bases: 8. The CDR3 loop spans 15 amino acids. The germline V gene encodes CDR1 MGHRA and CDR2 YSYEKL. The CDR3 loop reads CASSQPDRAGETQYF. The CDR3 nucleotides read TGCGCCAGCAGCCAGCCAGACAGGGCTGGAGAGACCCAGTACTTC.

On this clone itself: A much larger clone lies one base from this, so it may be a read error. This sample also contains other DNA sequences that code for the same CDR3. This chain's CDR3 is CASSQASGNTGELFF. CDR3 nucleotide sequence: TGTGCCAGCAGCCAAGCTAGCGGAAACACCGGGGAGCTGTTTTTT. This chain uses TRBV4-2 with TRBJ2-2; 7 bases are shared with TRBD2. This CDR3 has 15 amino acids. V was pared by 1 base and J by 2 bases, with 1 base of the junction left unmatched. Germline assignment: CDR1 LGHNA and CDR2 YNFKEQ.

The V call is TRBV6-5, the J call TRBJ1-3; a weak D match, TRBD1 (6 bases). The CDR3 has 15 residues. Trimming took off 6 bases at V and 7 bases at J, with 19 bases between the two ends. CDR1 is MNHEY and CDR2 is SVGAGI in the germline V gene. The CDR3 DNA is TGTGCCAGCAGACCCACAGGGCCAATCGGGAACACCATATATTTT. Its translation: CASRPTGPIGNTIYF.

The genes are TRBV19 and TRBJ2-1, with TRBD2 identical over 8 bases. Germline V gene data show CDR1 as LNHDA and CDR2 as SQIVND (reference sequence). The ends lost 3 bases at V and 8 bases at J; junction bases unmatched: 9. This CDR3 region has 15 residues. The CDR3 nucleotides are TGTGCCAGTAGTATGGGACTAGTCGTGACGCATGAGCAGTTCTTC. Translated: CASSMGLVVTHEQFF. Full variable domain (missing parts from reference TRBV19 and TRBJ2-1): DGGITQSPKYLFRKEGQNVTLSCEQNLNHDAMYWYRQDPGQGLRLIYYSQIVNDFQKGDIAEGYSVSREKKESFPLTVTSAQKNPTAFYLCASSMGLVVTHEQFFGPGTRLTVL.

The chain combines TRBV21-1 with TRBJ2-6; TRBD2, the table's D call, lacks a check against the DNA. TRBV21-1 is classified as a pseudogene. The length of the CDR3 is 18 residues. The CDR3 coding sequence is TGTGCCAGCAGCAAAGAACGCGGCAGACCCTCTGGGGCCAACGTCCTGACTTTC. Translated: CASSKERGRPSGANVLTF.

The chain combines TRBV7-2 with TRBJ1-1, with no clear D. The CDR3 has 13 residues. Per the germline V gene, CDR1 is SGHTA and CDR2 is FQGNSA. V was cut by 7 bases and J by 4 bases, with 13 bases left in between. CDR3 DNA: TGTGCCAGCAAGACGGGGAGAGCCACTGAAGCTTTCTTT. Protein: CASKTGRATEAFF.

This clone occurred once. The chain uses TRBV7-2 and TRBJ2-5, with 8 positions matching TRBD2. The CDR3 is 16 residues long. Germline V gene lookup returns CDR1 SGHTA and CDR2 FQGNSA. The ends lost 6 bases at V and 4 bases at J; junction bases unmatched: 13. CDR3 in amino acids: CASSAGGVAGRETQYF. In DNA form, the CDR3 reads TGTGCCAGCAGTGCCGGGGGGGTAGCGGGAAGAGAGACCCAGTACTTC.

V gene TRBV5-1 combines with J gene TRBJ2-7; 10 bases map to TRBD1. Germline V gene lookup returns CDR1 SGHRS and CDR2 YFSETQ. The CDR3 length is 16 residues. V trimming: 2 bases; J trimming: 3 bases; junction bases outside the gene matches: 8. DNA for the CDR3: TGCGCCAGCAGCTTACTTCCGGGACAGGGGAACTACGAGCAGTACTTC. It encodes CASSLLPGQGNYEQYF.